Given below is one TCR beta chain in context. This entry is derived from a study of blood T cell repertoires in COVID-19. Germline trimming cut 6 bases from V and 7 bases from J; bases unmatched to any gene: 10. In germline, CDR1 is SNHLY, CDR2 FYNNEI. The CDR3 has 14 amino acids. TCRdb's copy holds only in-frame clones and misses some; the assay was immunoSEQ multiplex PCR. Of some 160,000 clones listed, approximately 73% are singletons. This TCR was sampled from a man aged 55-75 years with acute or convalescent COVID-19. The V and J genes are TRBV2 and TRBJ2-7, with 9 nucleotides matching TRBD2. Sequencing was carried out using peripheral blood. The CDR3 loop reads CASRNGLALSEQYF. In DNA form, the CDR3 reads TGTGCCAGCAGAAATGGACTAGCGCTTTCTGAGCAGTACTTC.